These 24 T cell receptor beta chains were all obtained from the same sample, sequenced in a study of spatial heterogeneity in lung cancer. Study results and caveats: In tumors, expanded intratumoral alpha and beta TCR counts tracked mutation counts.

The sample's time point: sample taken at primary tumor resection. These receptors' targets are unknown. TCRdb re-derived calls from the 5' RACE reads in MiXCR, one entry per CDR3 protein. This table has some 6,200 distinct CDR3 sequences, roughly an eighth appearing once. Sequenced here: lung tumor tissue, sampled at surgery. Receptors originate from a male donor with early-stage non-small cell lung cancer.

As to this clonotype: As an off-target read in a library built for alpha chains, this beta chain has a frequency of little significance. V is TRBV6-6 and J is TRBJ1-2, with a tentative D call TRBD1 (5 bases). This CDR3 spans 15 amino acids. Germline CDR1 reads MNHNY; CDR2 reads SVGAGI (reference sequence). The V end was cut by 2 bases, the J end by 0 bases, with 10 bases between. The CDR3 sequence: CASSYGHTTNYGYTF. CDR3 DNA: TGTGCCAGCAGTTACGGACACACCACTAACTATGGCTACACCTTC.

Ten or more counts support this clonotype. A library made for alpha chains picked up this beta chain off target, so its size means little. This chain uses TRBV11-1 with TRBJ2-7; D remains unclear. Germline CDR1 SGHAT, CDR2 FQDESV (reference sequence). The CDR3 has 14 amino acids. V lost 4 bases, J lost 2 bases, and 12 bases lay in between. The DNA of the CDR3 is TGTGCCAGCAGCTGGAGTTCCTCGACCTACGAGCAGTACTTC. Translating gives CASSWSSSTYEQYF.

This clonotype qualifies as medium-sized. The library was designed around alpha chains, so this beta chain is a stray read whose abundance carries little weight. The chain has TRBV29-1 and TRBJ1-2; no clear D gene. The germline V gene encodes CDR1 SQVTM and CDR2 ANQGSEA. This CDR3 contains 13 residues. Trimming took 5 bases from V and 5 from J, leaving 15 bases between them. The CDR3 sequence is CSVLLPSSYGYTF. CDR3 in DNA: TGCAGCGTTTTACTCCCTTCCTCTTATGGCTACACCTTC.

The table lists this clonotype with many counts. This beta chain is an off-target read within a library intended for alpha chains, so its frequency means little. The chain couples TRBV4-3 to TRBJ1-2; D remains ambiguous. V was shortened by 4 bases and J by 4 bases, with 16 bases between the two germline ends. The CDR3 totals 15 residues. Germline-derived CDR1 and CDR2 are LGHNA and YSLEER. The CDR3: CASSLEVGSLYGYTF. Here the CDR3 DNA reads TGCGCCAGCAGCCTGGAGGTAGGGAGCCTCTATGGCTACACCTTC.

As regards this clonotype: This beta chain slipped into a library made for alpha chains as a stray read, so its size is not meaningful. The chain combines TRBV4-2 with TRBJ2-2; TRBD2 matches 8 bases. Germline values: CDR1 LGHNA, CDR2 YNFKEQ. V dropped 1 base and J dropped 5; count of bases not matched to a gene: 9. This CDR3 region has 17 residues. The CDR3 loop reads CASSQVGGRLYTGELFF. CDR3 nucleotides: TGTGCCAGCAGCCAAGTCGGCGGGAGGCTTTATACCGGGGAGCTGTTTTTT.

Relative to its sample, this clonotype is medium-sized. The library was designed around alpha chains, so this beta chain is a stray read whose abundance carries little weight. The J gene is TRBJ1-2, the V gene TRBV12-3 or TRBV12-4; 9 bases align to TRBD1. The V and J ends lost 4 bases and 8 bases, in that order; junction bases with no gene match: 2. This CDR3 region has 12 residues. For the CDR3, the DNA is TGTGCCAGCAGTTGGACAGGGGTCGGCTACACCTTC. It encodes CASSWTGVGYTF.

To note about this clonotype: Little can be read into the size of this beta chain, an off-target read in a library designed for alpha chains. The genes are TRBV10-3 and TRBJ2-2; no clear D. The V gene lost 7 bases and the J gene lost 2 bases, with 14 bases spanning the gap. The CDR3 sequence is 15 residues long. The germline V gene encodes CDR1 ENHRY and CDR2 SYGVKD. In nucleotides, the CDR3 is TGTGCCATCACCTTTAGCCCCGCCAACACCGGGGAGCTGTTTTTT. It encodes CAITFSPANTGELFF.

This clonotype was detected ten times or more. A library prepared for alpha chains yielded this beta chain as an off-target read; its size is of little meaning. The chain is built from TRBV27 and TRBJ2-7; the D gene is possibly TRBD2 (5 bases). Per the germline V gene, CDR1 is MNHEY and CDR2 is SMNVEV (reference sequence). CDR3 size: 14 residues. V lost 5 bases, J lost 5 bases, and 16 bases lay in between. The CDR3 DNA sequence: TGTGCCAGCAGTGCTTGGACTTATCGGGACGAGCAGTACTTC. Translation gives CASSAWTYRDEQYF.

This clonotype was seen repeatedly, ten times or more. This beta chain is an unintended read in a library built for alpha chains; its size means little. The J gene is TRBJ1-4, the V gene TRBV20-1; D is perhaps TRBD1 (6 bases). The CDR3 length is 15 residues. V gave up 6 bases and J gave up 0 bases, with 14 bases separating them. Germline CDR1 is DFQATT and CDR2 is SNEGSKA (reference sequence). This CDR3 reads CSATEDSATNEKLFF. The CDR3 DNA is TGCAGTGCCACCGAGGACAGTGCAACTAATGAAAAACTGTTTTTT.

This clonotype has at least ten counts. Within a library made for alpha chains, this beta chain is off target, and its count is uninformative. The chain links TRBV6-1 to TRBJ2-3, with TRBD1 matching 10 bases. The ends lost 1 base at V and 3 bases at J; junction bases unmatched: 7. The CDR3 has 17 residues. Germline lookup yields CDR1 MNHNS and CDR2 SASEGT. The DNA of the CDR3 is TGTGCCAGCAGTGAAGGGACGGGGGACAGGGGTACAGATACGCAGTATTTT. As protein: CASSEGTGDRGTDTQYF.

About this clonotype itself: For a library built for alpha chains, this beta chain is a stray read; little rests on its size. The gene calls are TRBV2 and TRBJ2-4, with D perhaps matching TRBD2 (5 bases). The CDR3 spans 11 residues. Germline V gene sequence: CDR1 SNHLY, CDR2 FYNNEI. V lost 7 bases to trimming and J lost 8 bases, with 9 bases between them. This chain's CDR3 is CASTDWDIQYF. The CDR3, as DNA: TGTGCCAGCACGGACTGGGACATTCAGTACTTC.

This clonotype was observed at least ten times. Because this beta chain is a stray read in a library intended to capture alpha chains, its abundance should not be given much weight. The gene calls are TRBV7-9 and TRBJ2-1; D gene unclear. V was trimmed by 5 bases and J by 5 bases, leaving 4 bases between them. CDR1 is SEHNR, CDR2 FQNEAQ, per germline (reference sequence). The CDR3 has 11 residues. Here the CDR3 DNA reads TGTGCCAGCAGCCGCAACAATGAGCAGTTCTTC. It specifies CASSRNNEQFF.

In the case of this clonotype: This beta chain slipped into a library made for alpha chains as a stray read, so its size is not meaningful. The chain employs TRBV6-2 or TRBV6-3 and TRBJ2-3, with 9 positions matching TRBD1. V shed 2 bases, J shed 4 bases, and the junction held 4 bases outside the gene matches. Germline loops: CDR1 MNHEY, CDR2 SVGEGT. There are 15 residues in the CDR3. The CDR3 loop is CASSYRDRVSDTQYF. The CDR3 nucleotides are TGTGCCAGCAGTTACAGGGACAGGGTCTCAGATACGCAGTATTTT.

This clonotype was observed many times. The library was prepared for alpha chains; this beta chain is a stray read, so its frequency means little. The chain links TRBV29-1 to TRBJ2-2, with 7 bases aligning to TRBD2. The germline V gene encodes CDR1 SQVTM and CDR2 ANQGSEA. The CDR3 is 13 residues long. J lost 1 base, V lost 5 bases, and 1 base had no gene match. This CDR3 reads CSVLAGNTGELFF. CDR3 sequence (DNA): TGCAGCGTTTTAGCGGGGAACACCGGGGAGCTGTTTTTT.

Turning to this clonotype: A library prepared for alpha chains yielded this beta chain as an off-target read; its size is of little meaning. This chain links TRBV4-2 with TRBJ2-7, with 7 bases fitting TRBD2. The CDR3 length is 14 residues. After removal of 4 bases from V and 5 bases from J, the junction contained 8 bases not matched to a gene. Per germline, CDR1 LGHNA and CDR2 YNFKEQ. The CDR3 region is CASSLGPGRDEQYF. The CDR3 region has the DNA TGTGCCAGCAGCCTGGGACCGGGGAGGGACGAGCAGTACTTC.

Concerning this clonotype itself: Because the library targeted alpha chains, this beta chain is an off-target read whose size means little. V gene TRBV27 combines with J gene TRBJ2-7; TRBD1 agrees at 9 bases. The CDR3 is 14 amino acids. V dropped 5 bases and J dropped 4; count of bases not matched to a gene: 6. CDR1 and CDR2 (germline): MNHEY, SMNVEV (reference sequence). The CDR3: CASSGQGSSYEQYF. DNA of the CDR3: TGTGCCAGCAGTGGACAGGGGAGTTCTTACGAGCAGTACTTC.

By its share, this clonotype is medium-sized. The library was built for alpha chains, so this beta chain is an off-target read and its size means little. The chain is built from TRBV3-1 and TRBJ2-3; no reliable D call. Trimming stripped 0 bases from V and 2 bases from J, with 12 bases between. The CDR3 totals 16 residues. Germline CDR1 is LGHDT and CDR2 is YNNKEL (reference sequence). The CDR3 DNA sequence: TGTGCCAGCAGCCAAGATATAGGTGGAGCCACAGATACGCAGTATTTT. It encodes CASSQDIGGATDTQYF.

As regards this clonotype: This beta chain is off target for a library built for alpha chains, so its abundance means little. The chain employs TRBV6-1 and TRBJ2-1, with D tentatively TRBD1 (6 bases). This CDR3 region has 14 residues. Germline-derived CDR1 and CDR2 are MNHNS and SASEGT. V was pared by 4 bases and J by 6 bases, with 13 bases between. The CDR3 nucleotides read TGTGCCAGCAGTGGGCAGGGGATGATCAATGAGCAGTTCTTC. This codes for CASSGQGMINEQFF.

For this clonotype: This beta chain lies outside the target of a library built for alpha chains; its clone size means little. V is TRBV12-5 and J is TRBJ2-1; TRBD1 matches at 7 bases. Germline CDR1 reads LGHNT; CDR2 reads FRNRAP. The trim removed 1 base at V and 6 bases at J, leaving 0 bases unmatched. CDR3 length: 13 residues. CDR3 DNA: TGTGCTAGTGGTTTGGGACAGGGCAATGAGCAGTTCTTC. Translation gives CASGLGQGNEQFF.

This clonotype showed up just a few times. This beta chain is an unintended read in a library built for alpha chains; its size means little. The chain couples TRBV5-1 to TRBJ2-7; possibly TRBD1 for D (5 bases). The CDR3 is 15 amino acids. In germline, CDR1 is SGHRS, CDR2 YFSETQ. Trimming took off 4 bases at V and 5 bases at J, with 19 bases between the two ends. This CDR3 reads CASSVSSGFGNEQYF. The CDR3 DNA is TGCGCCAGCAGCGTATCATCAGGGTTCGGAAACGAGCAGTACTTC. Full variable domain (missing parts from reference TRBV5-1 and TRBJ2-7): KAGVTQTPRYLIKTRGQQVTLSCSPISGHRSVSWYQQTPGQGLQFLFEYFSETQRNKGNFPGRFSGRQFSNSRSEMNVSTLELGDSALYLCASSVSSGFGNEQYFGPGTRLTVT.

As for this clonotype: Found in a library prepared for alpha chains, this beta chain is an off-target read, and its abundance has little meaning. This chain links TRBV12-3 or TRBV12-4 with TRBJ2-2; D not resolved. With 1 base removed from V and 2 bases from J, the gap between germline ends came to 8 bases. This CDR3 is 15 amino acids long. As DNA, the CDR3 is TGTGCCAGCAGTTTAGTTCCCCTAAACACCGGGGAGCTGTTTTTT. Translating gives CASSLVPLNTGELFF.

Within the sample, this clonotype is medium-sized. For a library built for alpha chains, this beta chain is a stray read; little rests on its size. The V and J genes are TRBV20-1 and TRBJ2-7; D remains unclear. The CDR3 runs to 14 residues. Germline lookup yields CDR1 DFQATT and CDR2 SNEGSKA (reference sequence). Trimming pared 0 bases from V and 0 bases from J, leaving 9 bases between. CDR3 loop: CSARDLRTSYEQYF. The CDR3 DNA follows: TGCAGTGCTAGAGATCTCCGTACCTCCTACGAGCAGTACTTC.

Regarding this clonotype: This beta chain was picked up by a library intended for alpha chains and is off target, so its count carries little meaning. The J gene is TRBJ2-7, the V gene TRBV27; possible D gene TRBD1, 6 bases. V lost 0 bases to trimming and J lost 6 bases, with 6 bases between them. From germline, CDR1 is MNHEY and CDR2 SMNVEV (reference sequence). The CDR3 runs 12 residues. The DNA for the CDR3 is TGTGCCAGCAGTTTATCAGGGGGCGAGCAGTACTTC. This codes for CASSLSGGEQYF.

Note on this clonotype: For a library built for alpha chains, this beta chain is a stray read; little rests on its size. The rearrangement links TRBV29-1 to TRBJ2-1, with TRBD1 identical over 8 bases. J lost 7 bases, V lost 4 bases, and 9 bases had no gene match. Per the germline V gene, CDR1 is SQVTM and CDR2 is ANQGSEA. There are 14 residues in the CDR3. CDR3 in amino acids: CSVAGGADWNEQFF. CDR3 coding DNA: TGCAGCGTTGCAGGGGGCGCGGATTGGAATGAGCAGTTCTTC.